The following is a T cell receptor (beta chain) sequence with its context. These data come from a study of T cell repertoires in ileal Crohn's disease. The assay was immunoSEQ multiplex PCR, and TCRdb's table has in-frame clones only and misses some. The data contain 13,000 to 15,000 clones, roughly 80% of them seen just once; the ten biggest clones take up 18%. J gave up 7 bases and V 5 bases, and 14 bases lay outside the gene matches. CDR3 length: 15 amino acids. Germline CDR1 SGHDT, CDR2 YYEEEE. This TCR derives from an adult with Crohn's disease. The material sequenced was ileal tissue. The chain joins TRBV5-6 to TRBJ1-2, with 7 nucleotides matching TRBD1. In DNA form, the CDR3 reads TGTGCCAGCAGAGAAACGGGACAGACAAAGGGTGGCTACACCTTC. The encoded protein is CASRETGQTKGGYTF.